Shown below are 7 T cell receptor beta chains from a single sample sequenced in a study of T cell responses to AZD1222 COVID-19 vaccine. Using immunoSEQ multiplex PCR, the repertoire was profiled, and TCRdb retains in-frame clones only, with some absent. The sample carries 95,000 to 130,000 clones, more than 85% recorded once. This specimen consisted of peripheral blood, obtained on day 0 of AZD1222 vaccination. These receptors were taken from an adult in good health.

This chain connects TRBV3-1 (or the pseudogene TRBV3-2) to TRBJ1-6, with TRBD1 matching over 7 bases. This CDR3 is 15 amino acids long. V shed 6 bases, J shed 7 bases, and the junction held 9 bases outside the gene matches. Looked up from germline, CDR1 is LGHDT and CDR2 is YNNKEL (reference sequence). The CDR3: CASRRSTGRNSPLHF. The CDR3 nucleotides are TGTGCCAGCAGACGTTCGACAGGGCGGAATTCACCCCTCCACTTT.

The rearrangement uses TRBV12-3 or TRBV12-4 and TRBJ1-5; D ambiguous. There are 13 residues in the CDR3. V lost 3 bases and J lost 3, with 6 bases in between. The CDR3 DNA sequence: TGTGCCAGCAGTTTCGGGGTCAATCAGCCCCAGCATTTT. This translates into CASSFGVNQPQHF.

V and J are TRBV2 and TRBJ1-5; TRBD1 might be the D (6 bases). Germline-derived CDR1 and CDR2 are SNHLY and FYNNEI. The CDR3 covers 15 residues. Deletions cut 6 bases from V and 0 bases from J, with 12 bases between. CDR3 protein: CASSNREDSNQPQHF. The CDR3 DNA is TGTGCCAGCAGCAACAGGGAGGATAGCAATCAGCCCCAGCATTTT.

This clone appeared a single time. The gene calls are TRBV5-6 and TRBJ1-2; 11 nucleotides line up with TRBD1. The CDR3 contains 17 residues. Germline CDR1 reads SGHDT; CDR2 reads YYEEEE. V trimming: 4 bases; J trimming: 4 bases; junction bases outside the gene matches: 12. The CDR3 DNA is TGTGCCAGCAGCAAGGACAGGGGGCGGTTTCCTCCCTATGGCTACACCTTC. This sequence encodes CASSKDRGRFPPYGYTF.

The V gene is TRBV19, the J gene TRBJ2-3; the D call may be TRBD1 or TRBD2 (5 bases each). The CDR3 extends over 14 amino acids. Germline-derived CDR1 and CDR2 are LNHDA and SQIVND (reference sequence). The V and J ends lost 4 bases and 2 bases respectively, with 10 bases between them. In DNA, the CDR3 is TGTGCCAGTAGTACGTGGGGGTACACAGATACGCAGTATTTT. Translated, it gives CASSTWGYTDTQYF.

The chain recombines TRBV14 with TRBJ1-1; D unclear. V shed 5 bases and J shed 8 bases, with 3 bases lying between them. The CDR3 sequence is 9 residues long. The germline V gene has CDR1 SGHDN and CDR2 FVKESK. CDR3 in DNA: TGTGCCAGCAGCAGAGAAGCTTTCTTT. It is translated as CASSREAFF. The full variable domain, completed using reference TRBV14 and TRBJ1-1, is EAGVTQFPSHSVIEKGQTVTLRCDPISGHDNLYWYRRVMGKEIKFLLHFVKESKQDESGMPNNRFLAERTGGTYSTLKVQPAELEDSGVYFCASSREAFFGQGTRLTVV.

The chain joins TRBV4-2 to TRBJ2-1; 10 nucleotides match TRBD1. Germline assignment: CDR1 LGHNA and CDR2 YNFKEQ. Trimming cost V 3 bases and J 8 bases; bases outside gene matches: 10. The CDR3 extends over 16 amino acids. This CDR3 reads CASSQTLGQGWDEQFF. The CDR3 DNA reads TGTGCCAGCAGCCAGACCTTGGGACAGGGGTGGGATGAGCAGTTCTTC.